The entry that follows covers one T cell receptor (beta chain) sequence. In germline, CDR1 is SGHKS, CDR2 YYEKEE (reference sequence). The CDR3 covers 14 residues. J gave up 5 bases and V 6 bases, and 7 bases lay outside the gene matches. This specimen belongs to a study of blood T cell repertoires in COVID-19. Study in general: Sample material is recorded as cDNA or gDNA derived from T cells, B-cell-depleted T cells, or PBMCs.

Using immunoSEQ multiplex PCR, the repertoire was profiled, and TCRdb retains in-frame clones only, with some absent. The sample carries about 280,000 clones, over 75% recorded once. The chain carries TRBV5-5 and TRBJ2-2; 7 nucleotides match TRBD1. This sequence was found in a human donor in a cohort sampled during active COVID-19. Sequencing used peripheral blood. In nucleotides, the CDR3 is TGTGCCAGCACCCTAGGGGGCGGGACCGGGGAGCTGTTTTTT. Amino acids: CASTLGGGTGELFF. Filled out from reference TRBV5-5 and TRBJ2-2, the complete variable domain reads DAGVTQSPTHLIKTRGQQVTLRCSPISGHKSVSWYQQVLGQGPQFIFQYYEKEERGRGNFPDRFSARQFPNYSSELNVNALLLGDSALYLCASTLGGGTGELFFGEGSRLTVL.